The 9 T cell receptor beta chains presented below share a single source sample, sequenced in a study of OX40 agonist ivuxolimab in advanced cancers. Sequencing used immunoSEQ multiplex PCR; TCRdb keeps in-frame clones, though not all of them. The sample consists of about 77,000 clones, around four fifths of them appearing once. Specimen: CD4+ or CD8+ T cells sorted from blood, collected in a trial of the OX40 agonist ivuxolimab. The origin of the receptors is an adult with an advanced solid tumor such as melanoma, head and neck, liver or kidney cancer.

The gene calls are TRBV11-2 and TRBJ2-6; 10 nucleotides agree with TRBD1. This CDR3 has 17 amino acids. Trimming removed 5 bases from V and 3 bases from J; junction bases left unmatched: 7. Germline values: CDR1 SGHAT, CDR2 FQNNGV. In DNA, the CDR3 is TGTGCCAGCAGCCCTAAGGGACAGGGGAATGGGGCCAACGTCCTGACTTTC. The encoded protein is CASSPKGQGNGANVLTF. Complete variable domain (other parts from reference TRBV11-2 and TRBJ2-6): EAGVAQSPRYKIIEKRQSVAFWCNPISGHATLYWYQQILGQGPKLLIQFQNNGVVDDSQLPKDRFSAERLKGVDSTLKIQPAKLEDSAVYLCASSPKGQGNGANVLTFGAGSRLTVL.

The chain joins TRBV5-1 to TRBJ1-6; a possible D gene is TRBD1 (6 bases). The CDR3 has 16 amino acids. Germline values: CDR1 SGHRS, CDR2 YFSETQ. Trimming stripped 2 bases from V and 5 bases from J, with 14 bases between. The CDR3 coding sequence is TGCGCCAGCAGCTTTGGGAGACAGGATAATAATTCACCCCTCCACTTT. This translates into CASSFGRQDNNSPLHF.

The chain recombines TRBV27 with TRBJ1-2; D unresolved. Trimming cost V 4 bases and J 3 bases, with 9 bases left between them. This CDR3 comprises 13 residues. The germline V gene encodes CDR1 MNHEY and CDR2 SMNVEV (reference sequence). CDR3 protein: CASSSRADYGYTF. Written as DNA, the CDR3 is TGTGCCAGCAGTTCAAGGGCAGACTATGGCTACACCTTC.

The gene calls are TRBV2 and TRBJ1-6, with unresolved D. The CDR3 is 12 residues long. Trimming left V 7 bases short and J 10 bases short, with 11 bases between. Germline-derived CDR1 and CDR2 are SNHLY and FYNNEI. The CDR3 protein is CASTDGQSPLHF. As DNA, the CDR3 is TGTGCCAGCACCGACGGCCAATCACCCCTCCACTTT. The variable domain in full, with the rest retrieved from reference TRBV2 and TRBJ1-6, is EPEVTQTPSHQVTQMGQEVILRCVPISNHLYFYWYRQILGQKVEFLVSFYNNEISEKSEIFDDQFSVERPDGSNFTLKIRSTKLEDSAMYFCASTDGQSPLHFGNGTRLTVT.

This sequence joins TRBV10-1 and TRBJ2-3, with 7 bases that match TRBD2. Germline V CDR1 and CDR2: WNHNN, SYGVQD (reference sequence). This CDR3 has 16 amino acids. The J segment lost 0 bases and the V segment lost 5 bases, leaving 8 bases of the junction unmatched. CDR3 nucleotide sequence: TGCGCCAGCAGTCCGCAGGGAGGGAGGAGCACAGATACGCAGTATTTT. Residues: CASSPQGGRSTDTQYF.

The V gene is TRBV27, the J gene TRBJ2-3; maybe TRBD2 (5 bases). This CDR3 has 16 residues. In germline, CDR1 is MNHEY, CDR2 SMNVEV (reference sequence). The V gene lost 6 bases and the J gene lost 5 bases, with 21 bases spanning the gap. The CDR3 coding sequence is TGTGCCAGCAGCCTTTCCCCACAGACTAAGGGAGATACGCAGTATTTT. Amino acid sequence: CASSLSPQTKGDTQYF.

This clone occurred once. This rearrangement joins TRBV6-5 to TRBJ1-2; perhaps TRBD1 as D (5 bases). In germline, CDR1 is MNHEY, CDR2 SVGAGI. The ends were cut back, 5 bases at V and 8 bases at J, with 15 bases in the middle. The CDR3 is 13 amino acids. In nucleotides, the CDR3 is TGTGCCAGCAGTATACAGGAGAGGGGAGGCTACACCTTC. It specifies CASSIQERGGYTF.

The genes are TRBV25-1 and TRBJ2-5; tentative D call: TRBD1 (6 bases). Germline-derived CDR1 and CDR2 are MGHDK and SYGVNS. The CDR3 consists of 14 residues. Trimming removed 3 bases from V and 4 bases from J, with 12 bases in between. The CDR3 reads CASSDQGRRETQYF. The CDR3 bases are TGTGCCAGCAGTGATCAGGGGAGAAGAGAGACCCAGTACTTC.

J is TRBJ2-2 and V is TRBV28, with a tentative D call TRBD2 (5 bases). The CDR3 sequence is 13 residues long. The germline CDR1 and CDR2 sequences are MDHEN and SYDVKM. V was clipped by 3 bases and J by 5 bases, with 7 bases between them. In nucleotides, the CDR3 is TGTGCCAGCAGTTTCCCGGGGACCGGGGAGCTGTTTTTT. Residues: CASSFPGTGELFF.